This passage covers 7 T cell receptor beta chains from one sample sequenced in a study of blood T cell repertoires in COVID-19. Measured with immunoSEQ multiplex PCR; TCRdb has only the in-frame clones, and not every one. Among 280,000 or so clones listed, more than 75% were seen once. Sequenced: peripheral blood. The receptors come from a woman aged 25 to 39 who had recovered from COVID-19.

This chain connects TRBV10-3 to TRBJ2-4, with D uncertain. In germline, CDR1 is ENHRY, CDR2 SYGVKD. This CDR3 has 13 amino acids. The V end was cut by 10 bases, the J end by 1 base, with 11 bases between. CDR3 sequence: CATSTAAKNIQYF. CDR3 nucleotides: TGTGCCACTAGTACGGCCGCCAAAAACATTCAGTACTTC.

The gene calls are TRBV7-9 and TRBJ1-5; 11 positions agree with TRBD1. The V gene end was trimmed by 5 bases and the J gene end by 6 bases; junction bases not matched to a gene: 6. CDR1 is SEHNR and CDR2 is FQNEAQ in the germline V gene (reference sequence). This CDR3 contains 15 residues. CDR3 amino acids: CASSTGTGGFQPQHF. The CDR3 coding sequence is TGTGCCAGCAGCACAGGGACAGGGGGTTTTCAGCCCCAGCATTTT.

The gene calls are TRBV5-6 and TRBJ2-2; 7 nucleotides agree with TRBD1. With V trimmed by 4 bases and J by 0 bases, 6 bases remained unmatched. The length of the CDR3 is 16 residues. The germline V gene has CDR1 SGHDT and CDR2 YYEEEE. Written as DNA, the CDR3 is TGTGCCAGCAGCCCCGGGACAGCACCGAACACCGGGGAGCTGTTTTTT. This codes for CASSPGTAPNTGELFF.

The chain employs TRBV29-1 and TRBJ2-1; tentatively, D is TRBD2 (5 bases). CDR1 and CDR2 (germline): SQVTM, ANQGSEA. Trimming removed 1 base from V and 1 base from J, with 14 bases in between. The CDR3 covers 16 residues. CDR3: CSVEGEWPQSYNEQFF. In nucleotides, the CDR3 is TGCAGCGTTGAAGGGGAGTGGCCACAGTCCTACAATGAGCAGTTCTTC.

In the case of this clone: Its ends do not fully match the called genes, so a read error is possible. The chain links TRBV28 to TRBJ2-2, with 8 bases identical to TRBD2. The CDR3 sequence is 16 residues long. Germline CDR1 and CDR2: MDHEN and SYDVKM. CDR3 coding DNA: TGTGCCAGCAGTTTCATATCCGGGACTAGTTTCGGGGAGTTGTTTTTT. This sequence encodes CASSFISGTSFGELFF.

CDR3 nucleotides: TGCGCCAGCAGCGCAAGGACAGCCTCATCTGGAAACACCATATATTTT. Protein product: CASSARTASSGNTIYF. This chain connects TRBV5-1 to TRBJ1-3; possible D gene TRBD1, 6 bases. Per the germline V gene, CDR1 is SGHRS and CDR2 is YFSETQ. The CDR3 totals 16 residues. Between the trimmed V and J ends, which lost 4 bases and 1 base, there was a span of 15 bases.

Only one count was recorded for this clone. J is TRBJ1-1 and V is TRBV10-3; 12 bases map to TRBD1. CDR1 is ENHRY, CDR2 SYGVKD, per germline. Trimming removed 4 bases from V and 6 bases from J; junction bases left unmatched: 18. CDR3 size: 19 residues. CDR3 sequence (DNA): TGTGCCATCAGTGGGAGCTCGGGGGACAGGGGGCCGATGGGTGCTGAAGCTTTCTTT. This sequence encodes CAISGSSGDRGPMGAEAFF.